This T cell receptor (beta chain) derives from a study of cytomegalovirus exposure and HLA in healthy donors. This CDR3 has 14 amino acids. V lost 6 bases to trimming and J lost 0 bases, with 9 bases between them. Germline V CDR1 and CDR2: MNHEY, SVGAGI. The PCR made use of 60 Vbeta and 13 Jbeta primers. Repertoires were generated with immunoSEQ multiplex PCR, while TCRdb's copy carries only in-frame clones and drops some. The repertoire includes a few hundred thousand clones, approximately 80% of them detected once, and less than 0.4% sits in the top ten. A remark on this clone: The antigen remains unidentified.

General study results and limits: Researchers reported in a later analysis that a missense DCLRE1C variant was tied to TCR beta V- and J-gene trimming. The authors confirmed in vitro that a few CMV-associated chains were specific for CMV antigens.

The source is a girl aged 2-10 years in good health and CMV-seronegative. The sample comprised PBMCs. The V gene is TRBV6-5, the J gene TRBJ1-5, with D tentatively TRBD1 (5 bases). The chain's CDR3 is CASRAGYSNQPQHF. As DNA, the CDR3 is TGTGCCAGCAGGGCAGGGTATAGCAATCAGCCCCAGCATTTT.